The subject of this entry is one T cell receptor (beta chain). The data originate from a study of blood T cell repertoires in COVID-19. Clones were read by immunoSEQ multiplex PCR, and TCRdb kept only the in-frame ones, dropping some. The sample has 100,000 to 120,000 clones; 90% are singletons. From germline, CDR1 is LGHNT and CDR2 FRNRAP. V gave up 7 bases and J gave up 7 bases, with 18 bases separating them. This CDR3 is 14 amino acids long. Sequencing was carried out using peripheral blood. The genes are TRBV12-5 and TRBJ2-3; D may be TRBD1 (5 bases). The clonotype was recovered from a woman between 50 and 59 years old with acute or convalescent COVID-19. CDR3 sequence reads: CASAPGSQGYTQYF. The CDR3 DNA reads TGTGCTAGTGCTCCCGGTAGCCAGGGTTATACGCAGTATTTT.